Detailed here is one TCR beta chain. The sample holds other DNA sequences that translate to the same CDR3. TCRdb's table, derived via immunoSEQ multiplex PCR, lists solely in-frame clones and lacks some. This table holds 81,000 or so clones, about 91% found once. The V end was cut by 3 bases, the J end by 2 bases, with 7 bases between. This CDR3 region has 13 residues. Germline-derived CDR1 and CDR2 are MNHEY and SMNVEV (reference sequence). The sample belongs to a study of T cell changes during pregnancy in multiple sclerosis. The sample consisted of PBMCs, taken in the first trimester of pregnancy. This sequence joins TRBV27 and TRBJ1-2; no firm D call. This TCR was recovered from a female donor in good health, serving as a control in a pregnancy study. Some clones in this sample may be carry-over from other donors' samples. In DNA form, the CDR3 reads TGTGCCAGCAGTTTGGGCCAGAACTATGGCTACACCTTC. It yields the protein CASSLGQNYGYTF.